These T cell receptor beta chains were read from a single sample in a study of vaccination and CD4 T cells after COVID-19. TCRdb used MiXCR to reprocess the PCR reads, holding one entry per CDR3 protein. The table shows more than 12,000 distinct CDR3 sequences, with less than 80% occurring only once. The source was CD4+ T cells from blood, collected after SARS-CoV-2 vaccination. These receptors were taken from a human donor who had recovered from COVID-19. Both conserved end residues are part of each CDR3. D genes are given only for firm matches. Size is omitted from some rows. Given values are once, few, many or a class for expanded clones.

V	D	J	size	DNA	CDR3
TRBV6-1	TRBD2	TRBJ2-2	.	TGTGCCAGTTCAGGACTAGCGGGAGGGTATATCGGGGAGCTGTTTTTT	CASSGLAGGYIGELFF
TRBV20-1	TRBD2	TRBJ2-7	.	TGCAGTGCCCCTGGACTAGCGGGATACCTCTCCTACGAGCAGTACTTC	CSAPGLAGYLSYEQYF
TRBV20-1	.	TRBJ1-5	few	TGCAGTGCTAGGGACAACAATCAGCCCCAGCATTTT	CSARDNNQPQHF
TRBV28	.	TRBJ1-6	once	TGTGCCAGCAGAGCTCCGCTGGGGGACCATTCACCCCTCCACTTT	CASRAPLGDHSPLHF
TRBV6-1	.	TRBJ1-4	.	TGTGCCAGCAGTGGTAGGGGCTCATTCCAAAAACTGTTTTTT	CASSGRGSFQKLFF
TRBV20-1	.	TRBJ2-1	.	TGCAGTGCCGACTCCCATTACTCCTACAATGAGCAGTTCTTC	CSADSHYSYNEQFF
TRBV11-2	.	TRBJ1-1	.	TGTGCCAGCAGCTTAGCGGCGGGCACTGAAGCTTTCTTT	CASSLAAGTEAFF
TRBV7-9	.	TRBJ2-5	.	TGTGCCAGCAGCCGGCGCGAGACACTACAAGAGACCCAGTACTTC	CASSRRETLQETQYF
TRBV20-1	.	TRBJ2-7	.	TGCAGTGCTATCGACACGAGCGGGTGGAGCTCCTACGAGCAGTACTTC	CSAIDTSGWSSYEQYF
TRBV28	.	TRBJ2-2	.	TGTGCCAGCAGTTTCCCGGGAGCCCCTACCGGGGAGCTGTTTTTT	CASSFPGAPTGELFF
TRBV21-1	.	TRBJ2-7	.	TGTGCCAGCAGCAAAGGGTACCTAGCGGTGAGACTGTACTTC	CASSKGYLAVRLYF
TRBV12-3/TRBV12-4	.	TRBJ2-5	.	TGTGCCAGCAGTTTCCCCAGCAGGGTAGAGACCCAGTACTTC	CASSFPSRVETQYF
TRBV12-3/TRBV12-4	.	TRBJ1-2	.	TGTGCCAGCAGGGCCCCCCCTGGAAAGGAGAAGGGCTACACCTTC	CASRAPPGKEKGYTF
TRBV6-1	.	TRBJ2-7	.	TGTGCCAGCAGCCGACGCCCCTGGGCAAACTCCTACGAGCAGTACTTC	CASSRRPWANSYEQYF
TRBV11-2	TRBD2	TRBJ2-7	few	TGTGCCAGCAGCTTAGCGGGAGGGACCATCTACGAGCAGTACTTC	CASSLAGGTIYEQYF
TRBV7-2	TRBD1	TRBJ2-4	.	TGTGCCAGCAGCTTAGGACAGGGGGCGGACATTCAGTACTTC	CASSLGQGADIQYF
TRBV6-1	.	TRBJ1-5	.	TGTGCCAGCACCGAAGGACGGTTCAATCAGCCCCAGCATTTT	CASTEGRFNQPQHF
TRBV7-9	.	TRBJ1-1	.	TGTGCCAGCAGCTTAGCGGCGGTAGAGACTGAAGCTTTCTTT	CASSLAAVETEAFF
TRBV7-9	TRBD1	TRBJ1-2	.	TGTGCCAGCACCAATCAACAGGGGAACTATGGCTACACCTTC	CASTNQQGNYGYTF
TRBV2	.	TRBJ2-7	few	TGTGCCAGCAGTAGACGGGGCTACGAGCAGTACTTC	CASSRRGYEQYF
TRBV7-2	TRBD2	TRBJ2-3	.	TGTGCCAGCAGCTTGAGGGGTTCCGCGGGAGCAAGATTTAGGGATACGCAGTATTTT	CASSLRGSAGARFRDTQYF
TRBV20-1	TRBD2	TRBJ2-3	.	TGCAGTGCCCCCGGGGGGTGGGGCGGGAGTGGAGATACGCAGTATTTT	CSAPGGWGGSGDTQYF
TRBV10-1	.	TRBJ1-1	.	TGCGCCAGCAGTGAGATGGGGAGGACTGAAGCTTTCTTT	CASSEMGRTEAFF
TRBV11-2	.	TRBJ2-3	.	TGTGCCAGCAGCTCCTCCTTAGGGGGGATAGATACGCAGTATTTT	CASSSSLGGIDTQYF
TRBV5-1	.	TRBJ1-5	.	TGCGCCAGCAGCTTGGGACTGGGTGATCAGCCCCAGCATTTT	CASSLGLGDQPQHF
TRBV7-2	.	TRBJ1-3	.	TGTGCCAGCAGCTTACTGGGTTTCGCTGGAAACACCATATATTTT	CASSLLGFAGNTIYF
TRBV20-1	TRBD2	TRBJ2-7	.	TGCAGTGCTAGTGGAGCTAGCGGGAAATTCGACGAGCAGTACTTC	CSASGASGKFDEQYF
TRBV2	.	TRBJ2-7	.	TGTGCCAGCAGAGGAGGGTCCTACGAGCAGTACTTC	CASRGGSYEQYF
TRBV7-2	TRBD1	TRBJ1-2	.	TGTGCCAGCAGCTCGCAGGGGGTCTACTATGGCTACACCTTC	CASSSQGVYYGYTF
TRBV23-1	.	TRBJ2-2	few	TGCGCCAGCAGTCCCCCCTTACGTTGGACCGGGGAGCTGTTTTTT	CASSPPLRWTGELFF
TRBV20-1	TRBD1	TRBJ2-5	.	TGCAGTGCGACACTGACAGGGCAAGAGACCCAGTACTTC	CSATLTGQETQYF
TRBV4-2	.	TRBJ2-1	.	TGTGCCAGCAGCCAAGAAGTCCAGGTCGGGAGCAATGAGCAGTTCTTC	CASSQEVQVGSNEQFF